A single sample is the source of the 24 T cell receptor beta chains below, sequenced in a study of CD8 T cells in Susac syndrome (dated by TCRdb to between 2018 and 2021). Libraries were constructed by the immunoSEQ multiplex PCR assay. RNA was extracted using the RNeasy kit, and about 0.45 to 1 ug of the RNA was reverse transcribed with random hexamers. TCRdb applied fastp at Q25 and MiXCR to the public reads, then kept only in-frame beta chains. Rows with a matching CDR3 protein are joined into one entry that keeps the most common DNA and genes. The sample has about 60,000 distinct CDR3 sequences on record, roughly 92% of them singletons. The ten largest make up nearly 0.2% of the sample. Sequencing was done on a sample of CD8+ T cells from PBMCs. These receptors were obtained from a human donor in good health.

The chain joins TRBV5-5 to TRBJ1-5; the D is unclear. The CDR3 covers 15 residues. Trimming cost V 4 bases and J 6 bases, with 17 bases left between them. Germline V gene sequence: CDR1 SGHKS, CDR2 YYEKEE (reference sequence). The CDR3, as DNA: TGTGCCAGCAGCCTTCGCGGGGTATCGAGTCAGCCCCAGCATTTT. This encodes CASSLRGVSSQPQHF.

V is TRBV4-3 and J is TRBJ2-3; D call uncertain. Germline-derived CDR1 and CDR2 are LGHNA and YSLEER. V lost 0 bases to trimming and J lost 0 bases, with 4 bases between them. The CDR3 consists of 14 residues. CDR3 loop: CASSQDRSTDTQYF. CDR3 in DNA: TGCGCCAGCAGCCAAGATAGGAGCACAGATACGCAGTATTTT.

The genes are TRBV6-7 and TRBJ1-5; possibly TRBD1 for D (6 bases). TRBV6-7 is marked as an open reading frame, function uncertain. V was cut by 10 bases and J by 1 base, with 14 bases left in between. The CDR3 spans 14 residues. The CDR3 sequence is CANPRDISNQPQHF. The CDR3 DNA reads TGTGCCAATCCCCGGGACATAAGCAATCAGCCCCAGCATTTT.

The J gene is TRBJ2-1, the V gene TRBV9; D is unresolved. Germline CDR1 SGDLS, CDR2 YYNGEE. V lost 3 bases, J lost 1 base, and 11 bases lay in between. This CDR3 is 15 amino acids long. The CDR3 reads CASSGGLGSYNEQFF. The CDR3 DNA sequence: TGTGCCAGCAGCGGAGGCCTGGGTTCCTACAATGAGCAGTTCTTC.

V is TRBV29-1 and J is TRBJ1-2; D possibly corresponds to TRBD1 (5 bases). Germline CDR1 is SQVTM and CDR2 is ANQGSEA. Deletions cut 6 bases from V and 5 bases from J, with 16 bases between. The CDR3 runs to 13 residues. CDR3 coding DNA: TGCAGCGTCATAGACAGCCGGGGGTATGGCTACACCTTC. Encoded protein: CSVIDSRGYGYTF.

V is TRBV7-9 and J is TRBJ2-7; D is possibly TRBD1 (5 bases). This CDR3 is 14 amino acids long. Germline loops: CDR1 SEHNR, CDR2 FQNEAQ (reference sequence). V was clipped by 0 bases and J by 2 bases, with 8 bases between them. CDR3: CASSLAGEPYEQYF. The CDR3, as DNA: TGTGCCAGCAGCTTAGCAGGGGAACCCTACGAGCAGTACTTC. The full variable domain, its missing parts supplied by reference TRBV7-9 and TRBJ2-7, is DTGVSQNPRHKITKRGQNVTFRCDPISEHNRLYWYRQTLGQGPEFLTYFQNEAQLEKSRLLSDRFSAERPKGSFSTLEIQRTEQGDSAMYLCASSLAGEPYEQYFGPGTRLTVT.

The chain has TRBV28 and TRBJ2-1; 7 nucleotides line up with TRBD1. V shed 5 bases and J 8 bases; nucleotides not matched to a gene: 9. Germline V lookup: CDR1 MDHEN, CDR2 SYDVKM. The CDR3 totals 14 residues. The CDR3 sequence is CASSQTGNTHEQFF. CDR3 bases: TGTGCCAGCAGTCAGACAGGGAATACACATGAGCAGTTCTTC.

The gene calls are TRBV7-3 and TRBJ2-3; 14 bases align to TRBD2. The germline CDR1 and CDR2 sequences are SGHTA and FQGTGA. The CDR3 has 15 amino acids. Germline trimming cut 6 bases from V and 5 bases from J; bases unmatched to any gene: 4. The CDR3: CASSRLAGGQDTQYF. In nucleotides, the CDR3 is TGTGCCAGCAGTCGACTAGCGGGGGGGCAAGATACGCAGTATTTT.

V gene TRBV7-9 combines with J gene TRBJ2-4; 7 bases line up with TRBD1. CDR1 and CDR2 from the germline V gene are SEHNR and FQNEAQ (reference sequence). The CDR3 has 17 residues. Trimming removed 4 bases from V and 3 bases from J; junction bases left unmatched: 12. The DNA for the CDR3 is TGTGCCAGCAGCTCCCCTCGGACAGGACAAGACAAAAACATTCAGTACTTC. This translates into CASSSPRTGQDKNIQYF.

The table lists this clonotype with a count of one. This chain links TRBV25-1 with TRBJ2-1; D possibly corresponds to TRBD2 (5 bases). Trimming removed 7 bases from V and 8 bases from J, with 21 bases in between. The CDR3 runs to 15 residues. The V gene's germline CDR1 is MGHDK and CDR2 SYGVNS. The CDR3 DNA is TGTGCCAGCACCCCCTCGGGGAGTGCCCGGCATGAGCAGTTCTTC. This codes for CASTPSGSARHEQFF.

The J gene is TRBJ1-2, the V gene TRBV25-1; D perhaps matches TRBD1 (6 bases). Trimming took off 6 bases at V and 1 base at J, with 12 bases between the two ends. The germline gives CDR1 MGHDK, CDR2 SYGVNS. This CDR3 is built from 14 residues. CDR3 in DNA: TGTGCCAGCAGCCGACAGGCCTATAACTATGGCTACACCTTC. Protein product: CASSRQAYNYGYTF.

This chain links TRBV27 with TRBJ1-6; a possible D gene is TRBD1 (6 bases). Trimming removed 4 bases at V and 8 bases at J, with 24 bases between. The CDR3 totals 18 residues. Germline V gives CDR1 MNHEY, CDR2 SMNVEV (reference sequence). CDR3 sequence: CASSSIPITGTQDSPLHF. CDR3 sequence (DNA): TGTGCCAGCAGTTCCATCCCCATAACCGGGACACAAGATTCACCCCTCCACTTT.

Here the CDR3 DNA reads TGTGCCAGCAGTTACTCGAATGAGGCGGCGCTGTCCGGGGAGCTGTTTTTT. Amino acid sequence: CASSYSNEAALSGELFF. The chain recombines TRBV6-2 or TRBV6-3 with TRBJ2-2; D is unresolved. Trimming pared 0 bases from V and 6 bases from J, leaving 17 bases between. There are 17 residues in the CDR3. Germline-derived CDR1 and CDR2 are MNHEY and SVGEGT.

The rearrangement joins TRBV7-9 to TRBJ1-1, with 12 bases identical to TRBD1. This CDR3 has 16 amino acids. Trimming took 5 bases from V and 5 from J; bases not matched to a gene: 9. Germline CDR1 SEHNR, CDR2 FQNEAQ (reference sequence). The CDR3 spells CASSPPGQGAYTEAFF. The CDR3 DNA is TGTGCCAGCAGCCCGCCGGGACAGGGGGCTTATACTGAAGCTTTCTTT.

The chain joins TRBV5-4 to TRBJ1-2; D is possibly TRBD1 (5 bases). Germline-derived CDR1 and CDR2 are SGHNT and YYREEE (reference sequence). There are 14 residues in the CDR3. With 0 bases removed from V and 0 bases from J, the gap between germline ends came to 6 bases. CDR3 in amino acids: CASSLEQANYGYTF. DNA for the CDR3: TGTGCCAGCAGCTTGGAACAGGCTAACTATGGCTACACCTTC.

This chain links TRBV7-3 with TRBJ1-2; D is possibly TRBD1 (5 bases). The V and J ends lost 5 bases and 2 bases respectively, with 12 bases between them. The CDR3 spans 14 residues. CDR1 is SGHTA, CDR2 FQGTGA, per germline. CDR3 residues: CASSPSAGNYGYTF. As DNA, the CDR3 is TGTGCCAGCAGCCCCTCGGCAGGGAACTATGGCTACACCTTC.

This rearrangement joins TRBV5-4 to TRBJ2-1; D is unclear. Germline V gene sequence: CDR1 SGHNT, CDR2 YYREEE (reference sequence). V was shortened by 0 bases and J by 4 bases, with 8 bases between the two germline ends. This CDR3 has 14 residues. CDR3 nucleotides: TGTGCCAGCAGCTTGGACGGTCTATACAATGAGCAGTTCTTC. Its protein is CASSLDGLYNEQFF.

The V and J genes are TRBV12-3 or TRBV12-4 and TRBJ2-3; a weak D match, TRBD1 (6 bases). The V end lost 1 base, the J end lost 0 bases, and 17 bases lay between the germline ends. The CDR3 has 18 amino acids. The CDR3 coding sequence is TGTGCCAGCAGTTTAGTCCCAGGTTCAGGGGATAGCACAGATACGCAGTATTTT. It translates to CASSLVPGSGDSTDTQYF.

The rearrangement links TRBV7-9 to TRBJ1-1; D not certain. In germline, CDR1 is SEHNR, CDR2 FQNEAQ (reference sequence). Trimming removed 4 bases from V and 7 bases from J, with 10 bases in between. This CDR3 is 12 amino acids long. CDR3 loop: CASSYEGGEAFF. In DNA form, the CDR3 reads TGTGCCAGCAGCTACGAGGGCGGTGAAGCTTTCTTT. Full variable domain (missing parts from reference TRBV7-9 and TRBJ1-1): DTGVSQNPRHKITKRGQNVTFRCDPISEHNRLYWYRQTLGQGPEFLTYFQNEAQLEKSRLLSDRFSAERPKGSFSTLEIQRTEQGDSAMYLCASSYEGGEAFFGQGTRLTVV.

The chain has TRBV28 and TRBJ1-4, with D unclear. The V and J ends lost 10 bases and 5 bases respectively, with 17 bases between them. The CDR3 spans 14 residues. CDR1 MDHEN and CDR2 SYDVKM come from the germline V gene. CDR3 nucleotide sequence: TGTGCCATCCAGTCGGGGAGACTGAATGAAAAACTGTTTTTT. Translating it yields CAIQSGRLNEKLFF.

The chain recombines TRBV27 with TRBJ2-6; no clear D. Germline values: CDR1 MNHEY, CDR2 SMNVEV (reference sequence). CDR3 length: 13 amino acids. V was clipped by 3 bases and J by 1 base, with 1 base between them. In DNA form, the CDR3 reads TGTGCCAGCAGTTTGTCTGGGGCCAACGTCCTGACTTTC. Amino acids: CASSLSGANVLTF. Drawing the rest from reference TRBV27 and TRBJ2-6, the complete variable domain is EAQVTQNPRYLITVTGKKLTVTCSQNMNHEYMSWYRQDPGLGLRQIYYSMNVEVTDKGDVPEGYKVSRKEKRNFPLILESPSPNQTSLYFCASSLSGANVLTFGAGSRLTVL.

The CDR3 loop reads CASSSDRNNEQFF. CDR3 nucleotide sequence: TGTGCCAGTTCTTCTGACAGAAACAATGAGCAGTTCTTC. The chain joins TRBV19 to TRBJ2-1; D may be TRBD1 (5 bases). The CDR3 is 13 residues long. Germline CDR1 and CDR2: LNHDA and SQIVND (reference sequence). The V gene lost 8 bases and the J gene lost 5 bases, with 13 bases spanning the gap.

Of note for this clonotype: The germline gene is not matched at one end of the junction; a read error may be the cause. V and J are TRBV6-1 and TRBJ1-1; D perhaps matches TRBD1 (5 bases). Germline-derived CDR1 and CDR2 are MNHNS and SASEGT. CDR3 length: 15 amino acids. The CDR3 coding sequence is TGTGCCAGCACTCAACGGTGGGGGGACCCACCTGAATTGGGGTTT. It specifies CASTQRWGDPPELGF.

The chain is built from TRBV19 and TRBJ1-2; D remains ambiguous. V gave up 9 bases and J gave up 4 bases, with 9 bases separating them. This CDR3 is built from 11 residues. In germline, CDR1 is LNHDA, CDR2 SQIVND (reference sequence). The CDR3 nucleotides are TGTGCCAGCACTGGCGGCTATGGCTACACCTTC. It codes for CASTGGYGYTF.